The T cell receptor (beta chain) under discussion was sequenced for a study of blood T cell repertoires in COVID-19. This CDR3 is 15 amino acids long. V dropped 1 base and J dropped 3; count of bases not matched to a gene: 2. CDR1 is SGHRS and CDR2 is YFSETQ in the germline V gene. Produced via immunoSEQ multiplex PCR; TCRdb's table is partial and in-frame only. The sample yields about 10,000 clones, about 81% seen once. Sequenced: peripheral blood. The sequence was obtained from a man in his sixties with active COVID-19. The chain uses TRBV5-1 and TRBJ2-1; 9 nucleotides match TRBD2. The CDR3 coding sequence is TGCGCCAGCAGCTTGACGACTAGCGGCTACAATGAGCAGTTCTTC. Protein product: CASSLTTSGYNEQFF.